This T cell receptor beta chain was sequenced in a study of shared clonotypes between healthy human individuals. Whole-study context: Donor composition was a couple of women and a few men, aged 18 to 49.

A CD45RA+ naive subset and a CD45RA-negative memory subset were split from CD4+ cells. Sequenced by immunoSEQ multiplex PCR; TCRdb stores in-frame clones only, minus some. The table has under 300,000 clones, under 80% seen once. The receptor's source is a man aged 25 to 45 in good health. Sequencing used memory CD4+ T cells sorted from blood. Sample subset: CD45RA-negative fraction.

CDR3 sequence (DNA): TGTGCCAGCACCCTCAAGGCGGGAGGCGCCGAGACCCAGTACTTC. It is translated as CASTLKAGGAETQYF. V is TRBV7-6 and J is TRBJ2-5; the match to TRBD2 covers 8 bases. The germline CDR1 and CDR2 sequences are SGHVS and FNYEAQ. Trimming cost V 7 bases and J 5 bases; bases outside gene matches: 12. The CDR3 consists of 15 residues. Supplemented by reference TRBV7-6 and TRBJ2-5, the full variable domain reads GAGVSQSPRYKVTKRGQDVALRCDPISGHVSLYWYRQALGQGPEFLTYFNYEAQQDKSGLPNDRFSAERPEGSISTLTIQRTEQRDSAMYRCASTLKAGGAETQYFGPGTRLLVL.